This T cell receptor (beta chain) stems from a study of blood T cell repertoires in COVID-19. Overall study: Sources were T cells, B-cell-depleted T cells, or PBMCs; the material itself was cDNA or gDNA.

V was pared by 1 base and J by 2 bases, with 9 bases between. The CDR3 spans 14 residues. Germline CDR1 reads SGHTA; CDR2 reads FQGNSA. Some clones are missing from TCRdb's copy, which holds only in-frame ones; the method was immunoSEQ multiplex PCR. The sample has just under 65,000 clones; roughly four fifths are singletons. Sequencing was done on a sample of peripheral blood. The TCR comes from a human donor in a cohort sampled during active COVID-19. The chain recombines TRBV7-2 with TRBJ2-7, with D possibly TRBD1 on 6 matching bases. CDR3 nucleotide sequence: TGTGCCAGCAGCTTAGACAGGGCGGCCTACGAGCAGTACTTC. As protein: CASSLDRAAYEQYF. The variable domain in full, completed from reference TRBV7-2 and TRBJ2-7, reads GAGVSQSPSNKVTEKGKDVELRCDPISGHTALYWYRQSLGQGLEFLIYFQGNSAPDKSGLPSDRFSAERTGGSVSTLTIQRTQQEDSAVYLCASSLDRAAYEQYFGPGTRLTVT.